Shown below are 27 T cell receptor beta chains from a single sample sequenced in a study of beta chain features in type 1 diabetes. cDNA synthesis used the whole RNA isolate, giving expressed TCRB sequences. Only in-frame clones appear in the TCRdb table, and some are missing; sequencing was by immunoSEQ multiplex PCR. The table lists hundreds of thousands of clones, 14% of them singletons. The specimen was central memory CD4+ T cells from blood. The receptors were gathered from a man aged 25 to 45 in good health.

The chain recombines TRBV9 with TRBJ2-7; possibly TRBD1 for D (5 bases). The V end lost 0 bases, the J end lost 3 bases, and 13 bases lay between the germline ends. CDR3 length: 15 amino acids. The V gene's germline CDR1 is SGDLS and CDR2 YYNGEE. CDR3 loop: CASSVAPDRIYEQYF. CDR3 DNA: TGTGCCAGCAGCGTAGCCCCCGACAGAATCTACGAGCAGTACTTC.

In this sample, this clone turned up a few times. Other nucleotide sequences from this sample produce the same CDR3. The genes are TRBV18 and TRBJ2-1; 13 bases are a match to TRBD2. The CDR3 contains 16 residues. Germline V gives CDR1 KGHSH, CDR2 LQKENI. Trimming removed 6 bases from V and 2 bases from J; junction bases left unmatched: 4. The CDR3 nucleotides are TGTGCCAGCTCTCCCGGGACTAGCGGGACCTACAATGAGCAGTTCTTC. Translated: CASSPGTSGTYNEQFF.

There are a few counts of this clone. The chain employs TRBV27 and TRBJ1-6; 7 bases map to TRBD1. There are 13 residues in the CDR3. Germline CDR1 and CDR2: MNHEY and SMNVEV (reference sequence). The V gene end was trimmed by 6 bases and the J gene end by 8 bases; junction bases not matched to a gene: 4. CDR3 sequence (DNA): TGTGCCAGCAGCAGGACAGGAGATTCACCCCTCCACTTT. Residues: CASSRTGDSPLHF.

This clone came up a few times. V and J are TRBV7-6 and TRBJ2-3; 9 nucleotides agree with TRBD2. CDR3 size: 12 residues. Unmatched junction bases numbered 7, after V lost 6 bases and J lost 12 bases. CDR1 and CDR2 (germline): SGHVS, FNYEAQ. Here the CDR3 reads CASSSSGGPQYF. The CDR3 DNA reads TGTGCCAGCAGTAGTAGCGGGGGACCCCAGTATTTT. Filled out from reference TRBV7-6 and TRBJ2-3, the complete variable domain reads GAGVSQSPRYKVTKRGQDVALRCDPISGHVSLYWYRQALGQGPEFLTYFNYEAQQDKSGLPNDRFSAERPEGSISTLTIQRTEQRDSAMYRCASSSSGGPQYFGPGTRLTVL.

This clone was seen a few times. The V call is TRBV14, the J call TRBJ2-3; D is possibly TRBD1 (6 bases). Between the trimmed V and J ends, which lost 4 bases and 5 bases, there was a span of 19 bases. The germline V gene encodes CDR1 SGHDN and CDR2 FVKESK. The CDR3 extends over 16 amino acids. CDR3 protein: CASSLGRQAIGDTQYF. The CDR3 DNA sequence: TGTGCCAGCAGCCTGGGGCGACAGGCGATCGGAGATACGCAGTATTTT.

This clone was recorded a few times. CDR3 sequence (DNA): TGTGCCAGTAGAAGACCGGGACAGAAGAAAGACAATGAGCAGTTCTTC. Translated: CASRRPGQKKDNEQFF. The J gene is TRBJ2-1, the V gene TRBV19, with TRBD1 matching over 7 bases. The CDR3 has 16 residues. The germline gives CDR1 LNHDA, CDR2 SQIVND (reference sequence). The junction had 13 bases not matched to a gene; V was cut back by 6 bases and J by 5 bases. Combining the CDR3 with reference TRBV19 and TRBJ2-1 gives the whole variable domain DGGITQSPKYLFRKEGQNVTLSCEQNLNHDAMYWYRQDPGQGLRLIYYSQIVNDFQKGDIAEGYSVSREKKESFPLTVTSAQKNPTAFYLCASRRPGQKKDNEQFFGPGTRLTVL.

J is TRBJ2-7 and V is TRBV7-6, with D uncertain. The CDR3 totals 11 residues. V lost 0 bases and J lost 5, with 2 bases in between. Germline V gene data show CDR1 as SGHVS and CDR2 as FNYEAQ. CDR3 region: CASSLANEQYF. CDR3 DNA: TGTGCCAGCAGCTTAGCTAACGAGCAGTACTTC.

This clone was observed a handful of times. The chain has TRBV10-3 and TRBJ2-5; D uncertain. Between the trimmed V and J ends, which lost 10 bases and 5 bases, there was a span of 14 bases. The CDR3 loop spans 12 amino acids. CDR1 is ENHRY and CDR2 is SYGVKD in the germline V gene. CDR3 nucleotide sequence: TGTGCCAGCAGCAAGAGTGAGGAGACCCAGTACTTC. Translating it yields CASSKSEETQYF.

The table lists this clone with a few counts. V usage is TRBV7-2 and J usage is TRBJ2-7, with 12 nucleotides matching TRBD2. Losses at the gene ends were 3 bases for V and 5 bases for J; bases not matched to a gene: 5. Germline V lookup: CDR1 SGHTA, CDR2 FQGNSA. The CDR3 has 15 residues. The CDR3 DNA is TGTGCCAGCAGCTTGCCGACTAGCGGGAGAAACGAGCAGTACGTC. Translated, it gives CASSLPTSGRNEQYV.

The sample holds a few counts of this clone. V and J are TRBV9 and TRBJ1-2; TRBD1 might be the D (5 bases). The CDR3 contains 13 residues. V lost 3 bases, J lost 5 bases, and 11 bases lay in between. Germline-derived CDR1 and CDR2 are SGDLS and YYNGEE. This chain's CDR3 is CASSAPGGYGYTF. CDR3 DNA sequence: TGTGCCAGCAGCGCCCCCGGGGGATATGGCTACACCTTC.

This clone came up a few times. The CDR3 region is CASSPKRVNTEAFF. The DNA for the CDR3 is TGTGCCAGCTCACCGAAAAGGGTGAACACTGAAGCTTTCTTT. The rearrangement uses TRBV18 and TRBJ1-1; no clear D. The CDR3 consists of 14 residues. V was clipped by 3 bases and J by 0 bases, with 8 bases between them. Germline CDR1 reads KGHSH; CDR2 reads LQKENI. Combining the CDR3 with reference TRBV18 and TRBJ1-1 gives the whole variable domain NAGVMQNPRHLVRRRGQEARLRCSPMKGHSHVYWYRQLPEEGLKFMVYLQKENIIDESGMPKERFSAEFPKEGPSILRIQQVVRGDSAAYFCASSPKRVNTEAFFGQGTRLTVV.

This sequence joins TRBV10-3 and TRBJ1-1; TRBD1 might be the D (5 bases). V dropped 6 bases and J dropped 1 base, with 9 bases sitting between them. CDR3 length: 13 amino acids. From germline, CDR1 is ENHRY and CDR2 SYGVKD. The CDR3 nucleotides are TGTGCCATCAGCGGTCAGGGGAACACTGAAGCTTTCTTT. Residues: CAISGQGNTEAFF.

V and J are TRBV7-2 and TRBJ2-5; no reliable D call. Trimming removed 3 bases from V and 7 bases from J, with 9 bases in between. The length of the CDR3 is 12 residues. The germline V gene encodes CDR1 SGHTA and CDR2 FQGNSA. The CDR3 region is CASSLDVPTQYF. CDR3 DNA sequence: TGTGCCAGCAGCTTGGACGTACCGACCCAGTACTTC. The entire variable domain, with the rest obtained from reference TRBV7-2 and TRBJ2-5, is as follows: GAGVSQSPSNKVTEKGKDVELRCDPISGHTALYWYRQSLGQGLEFLIYFQGNSAPDKSGLPSDRFSAERTGGSVSTLTIQRTQQEDSAVYLCASSLDVPTQYFGPGTRLLVL.

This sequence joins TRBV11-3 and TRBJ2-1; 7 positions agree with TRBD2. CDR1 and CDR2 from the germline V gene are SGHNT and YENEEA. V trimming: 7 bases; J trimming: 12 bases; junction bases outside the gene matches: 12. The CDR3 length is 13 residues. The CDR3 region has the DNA TGTGCCAGCACCCGTACGAGGGGCGGGGGGCAGTTCTTC. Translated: CASTRTRGGGQFF.

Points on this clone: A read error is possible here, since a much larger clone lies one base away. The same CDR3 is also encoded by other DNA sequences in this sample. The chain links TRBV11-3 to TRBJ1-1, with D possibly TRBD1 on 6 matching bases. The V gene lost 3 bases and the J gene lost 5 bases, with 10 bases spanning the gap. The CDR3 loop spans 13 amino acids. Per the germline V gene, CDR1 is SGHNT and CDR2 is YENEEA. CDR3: CASSLGAGTEAFF. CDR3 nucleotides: TGTGCCAGCAGCTTGGGGGCAGGAACTGAAGCTTTCTTT.

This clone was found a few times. DNA of the CDR3: TGTGCCAGCAGCTTGGTTTCAGCGGCTGAGGCGACCCAGTACTTC. As protein: CASSLVSAAEATQYF. This chain links TRBV5-4 with TRBJ2-5; the D gene is possibly TRBD2 (5 bases). V lost 0 bases and J 7 bases, leaving 16 bases between the germline ends. The CDR3 has 15 amino acids. Per the germline V gene, CDR1 is SGHNT and CDR2 is YYREEE (reference sequence). The whole variable domain, filled in from reference TRBV5-4 and TRBJ2-5, reads ETGVTQSPTHLIKTRGQQVTLRCSSQSGHNTVSWYQQALGQGPQFIFQYYREEENGRGNFPPRFSGLQFPNYSSELNVNALELDDSALYLCASSLVSAAEATQYFGPGTRLLVL.

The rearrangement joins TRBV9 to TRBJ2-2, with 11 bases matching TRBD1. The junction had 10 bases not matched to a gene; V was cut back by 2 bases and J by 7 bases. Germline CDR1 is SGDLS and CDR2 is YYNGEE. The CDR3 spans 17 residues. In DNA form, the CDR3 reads TGTGCCAGCAGCGTTTCCGGACAGGGGGCTTATAGCGGGGAGCTGTTTTTT. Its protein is CASSVSGQGAYSGELFF.

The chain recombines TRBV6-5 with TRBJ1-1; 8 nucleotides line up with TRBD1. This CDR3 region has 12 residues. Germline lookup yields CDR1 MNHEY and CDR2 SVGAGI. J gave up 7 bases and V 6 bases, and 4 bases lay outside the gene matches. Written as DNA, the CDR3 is TGTGCCAGCAGACCCGACAGGGGTGAAGCTTTCTTT. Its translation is CASRPDRGEAFF.

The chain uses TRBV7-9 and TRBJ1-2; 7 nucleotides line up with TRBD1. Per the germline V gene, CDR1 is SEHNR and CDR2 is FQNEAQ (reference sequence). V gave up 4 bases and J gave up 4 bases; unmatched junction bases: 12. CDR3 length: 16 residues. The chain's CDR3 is CASSSARTGLFYGYTF. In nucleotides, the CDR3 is TGTGCCAGCAGCTCAGCTCGGACAGGATTATTCTATGGCTACACCTTC. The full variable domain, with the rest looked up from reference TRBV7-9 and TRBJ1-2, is DTGVSQNPRHKITKRGQNVTFRCDPISEHNRLYWYRQTLGQGPEFLTYFQNEAQLEKSRLLSDRFSAERPKGSFSTLEIQRTEQGDSAMYLCASSSARTGLFYGYTFGSGTRLTVV.

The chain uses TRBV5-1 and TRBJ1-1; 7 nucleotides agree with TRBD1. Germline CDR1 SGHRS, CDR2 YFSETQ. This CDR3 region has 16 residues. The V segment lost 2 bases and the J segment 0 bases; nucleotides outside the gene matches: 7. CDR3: CASSLGDRSMNTEAFF. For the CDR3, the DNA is TGCGCCAGCAGCTTAGGGGACAGATCGATGAACACTGAAGCTTTCTTT. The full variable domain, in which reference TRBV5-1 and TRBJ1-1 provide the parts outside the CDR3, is KAGVTQTPRYLIKTRGQQVTLSCSPISGHRSVSWYQQTPGQGLQFLFEYFSETQRNKGNFPGRFSGRQFSNSRSEMNVSTLELGDSALYLCASSLGDRSMNTEAFFGQGTRLTVV.

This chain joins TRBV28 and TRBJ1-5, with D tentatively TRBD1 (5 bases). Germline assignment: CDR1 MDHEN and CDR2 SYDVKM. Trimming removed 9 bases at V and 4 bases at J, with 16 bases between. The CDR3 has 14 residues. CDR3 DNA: TGTGCCAGTATACCCGGGACGGCGAATCAGCCCCAGCATTTT. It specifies CASIPGTANQPQHF.

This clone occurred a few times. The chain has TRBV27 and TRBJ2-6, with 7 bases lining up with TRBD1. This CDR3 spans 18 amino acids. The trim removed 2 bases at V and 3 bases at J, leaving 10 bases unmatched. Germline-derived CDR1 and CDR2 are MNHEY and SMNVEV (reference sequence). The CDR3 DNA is TGTGCCAGCAGTTTAACCGGGACAGTTTTTGTTGGGGCCAACGTCCTGACTTTC. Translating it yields CASSLTGTVFVGANVLTF.

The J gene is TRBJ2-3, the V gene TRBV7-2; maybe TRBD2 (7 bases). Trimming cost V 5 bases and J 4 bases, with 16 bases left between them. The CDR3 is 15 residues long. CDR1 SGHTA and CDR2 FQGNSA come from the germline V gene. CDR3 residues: CASSRLGGRADTQYF. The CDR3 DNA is TGTGCCAGCAGCCGACTGGGGGGGCGGGCAGATACGCAGTATTTT.

The CDR3 loop is CASKGLAGGLNEQFF. CDR3 sequence (DNA): TGTGCCAGCAAAGGGCTAGCGGGAGGGCTTAATGAGCAGTTCTTC. J is TRBJ2-1 and V is TRBV2, with TRBD2 identical over 12 bases. CDR1 SNHLY and CDR2 FYNNEI come from the germline V gene. V shed 7 bases and J 7 bases; nucleotides not matched to a gene: 8. CDR3 length: 15 residues.

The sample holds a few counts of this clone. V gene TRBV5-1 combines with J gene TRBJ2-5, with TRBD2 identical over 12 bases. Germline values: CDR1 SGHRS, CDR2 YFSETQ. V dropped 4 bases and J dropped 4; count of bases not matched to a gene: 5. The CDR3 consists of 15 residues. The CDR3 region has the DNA TGCGCCAGCAGCGAACCACTAGCGGGGGGAGAGACCCAGTACTTC. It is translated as CASSEPLAGGETQYF.

The CDR3 protein is CASSFEGGGGTEAFF. CDR3 DNA: TGTGCCAGCAGCTTTGAGGGGGGAGGCGGCACTGAAGCTTTCTTT. This chain joins TRBV7-9 and TRBJ1-1; D possibly corresponds to TRBD1 (6 bases). The CDR3 sequence is 15 residues long. V lost 3 bases, J lost 4 bases, and 15 bases lay in between. Germline V gives CDR1 SEHNR, CDR2 FQNEAQ (reference sequence).

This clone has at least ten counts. The CDR3 region has the DNA TGTGCCAGCTCACGGGGGAGAGCTGGGGGTGAGCAGTTCTTC. Its protein is CASSRGRAGGEQFF. V is TRBV18 and J is TRBJ2-1; D might be TRBD1 or TRBD2, each matching 5 bases. Between the trimmed V and J ends, which lost 4 bases and 9 bases, there was a span of 16 bases. This CDR3 comprises 14 residues. Germline assignment: CDR1 KGHSH and CDR2 LQKENI.